This TCR beta chain was identified during a study of blood T cell repertoires in COVID-19. Study-level information: Nucleic acid was either cDNA or gDNA, and it came from T cells, B-cell-depleted T cells, or PBMCs.

As handled by the study authors: How many nucleated cells were present was estimated from reference gene primer amplification. This table comes from immunoSEQ multiplex PCR, and its TCRdb copy is limited to in-frame clones, with some not included. The V and J calls and the clone size are those of that table, but D and trimming were determined from the DNA. Of about 140,000 clones in the sample, roughly four fifths were seen once. Germline loops: CDR1 LGHNA, CDR2 YSLEER. Losses at the gene ends were 1 base for V and 2 bases for J; bases not matched to a gene: 4. The CDR3 length is 15 residues. The chain recombines TRBV4-3 with TRBJ2-5, with 7 bases matching TRBD1. The origin of this receptor is a woman older than 75 with active or convalescent COVID-19. The source material was peripheral blood. CDR3 sequence reads: CASSQAWDRQETQYF. The CDR3 nucleotides read TGCGCCAGCAGCCAAGCTTGGGACAGACAAGAGACCCAGTACTTC.